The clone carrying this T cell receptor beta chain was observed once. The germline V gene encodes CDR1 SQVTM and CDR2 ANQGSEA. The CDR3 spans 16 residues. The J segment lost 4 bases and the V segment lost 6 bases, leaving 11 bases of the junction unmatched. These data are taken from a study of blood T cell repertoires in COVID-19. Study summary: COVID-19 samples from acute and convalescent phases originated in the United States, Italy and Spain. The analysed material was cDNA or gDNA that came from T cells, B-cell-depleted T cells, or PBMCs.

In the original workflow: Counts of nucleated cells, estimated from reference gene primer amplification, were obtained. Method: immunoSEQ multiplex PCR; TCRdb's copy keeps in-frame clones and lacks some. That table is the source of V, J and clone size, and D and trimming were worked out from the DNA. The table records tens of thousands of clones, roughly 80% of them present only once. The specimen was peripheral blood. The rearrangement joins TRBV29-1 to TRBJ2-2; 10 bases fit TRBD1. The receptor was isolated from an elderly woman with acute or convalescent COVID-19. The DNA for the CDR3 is TGCAGCGTCTTTATTCCGGGACAGGGGAGCACCGGGGAGCTGTTTTTT. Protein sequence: CSVFIPGQGSTGELFF.